Following are 3 T cell receptor beta chains from one sample sequenced in a study of T cell repertoires in cytomegalovirus infection. In TCRdb, the reads were re-called with MiXCR into one record per CDR3 protein. Counted here are approximately 500,000 distinct CDR3 sequences, about 11% occurring once; the ten biggest clones make up roughly 10%. Material: PBMCs. The receptors originated from a human donor in good health (CMV status not recorded). Some clones in this sample may be carry-over from other donors' samples.

J is TRBJ2-5 and V is TRBV3-1; no firm D call. This CDR3 comprises 13 residues. V was clipped by 3 bases and J by 0 bases, with 5 bases between them. The germline V gene has CDR1 LGHDT and CDR2 YNNKEL (reference sequence). This CDR3 reads CASSQSYQETQYF. CDR3 bases: TGTGCCAGCAGCCAGTCGTACCAAGAGACCCAGTACTTC.

This chain joins TRBV7-2 and TRBJ2-1; D is unresolved. Germline CDR1 and CDR2: SGHTA and FQGNSA. V lost 6 bases, J lost 0 bases, and 12 bases lay in between. This CDR3 is 15 amino acids long. The DNA of the CDR3 is TGTGCCAGCAGTTCTGACACCTACTCCTACAATGAGCAGTTCTTC. Translating gives CASSSDTYSYNEQFF.

This clonotype was picked up many times. The V call is TRBV2, the J call TRBJ1-1; 7 nucleotides agree with TRBD1. Germline CDR1 is SNHLY and CDR2 is FYNNEI. This CDR3 region has 13 residues. V gave up 7 bases and J gave up 7 bases; unmatched junction bases: 9. The CDR3 spells CASTDLRDSEAFF. The CDR3 bases are TGTGCCAGCACCGACCTCCGGGACAGTGAAGCTTTCTTT. The whole variable domain, remainder taken from reference TRBV2 and TRBJ1-1, is EPEVTQTPSHQVTQMGQEVILRCVPISNHLYFYWYRQILGQKVEFLVSFYNNEISEKSEIFDDQFSVERPDGSNFTLKIRSTKLEDSAMYFCASTDLRDSEAFFGQGTRLTVV.